The 10 T cell receptor beta chains reported below all come from one sample, sequenced in a study of T cell repertoires in cytomegalovirus infection. Using its own MiXCR run on the reads, TCRdb lists one record per CDR3 protein. The data show around 140,000 distinct CDR3 sequences, 32% seen once. What these receptors recognize is not known. This material consisted of CD8+ T cells from cultured PBMCs, taken from culture after CMV antigen stimulation. All receptors derive from a human donor in good health (CMV status not recorded). Some clones in this sample may be carry-over from other donors' samples.

J is TRBJ1-3 and V is TRBV7-9, with D possibly being TRBD1 (5 bases). The germline V and J ends were trimmed by 7 bases and 0 bases, with 19 bases remaining between them. CDR1 and CDR2 (germline): SEHNR, FQNEAQ (reference sequence). The CDR3 loop spans 17 amino acids. The CDR3 here is CASNEPGGSFSGNTIYF. The CDR3 DNA reads TGTGCCAGCAACGAACCGGGGGGGAGTTTCTCTGGAAACACCATATATTTT.

This clonotype showed up just a few times. The V call is TRBV11-2, the J call TRBJ2-7; TRBD2 agrees at 9 bases. The CDR3 is 15 residues long. In germline, CDR1 is SGHAT, CDR2 FQNNGV. After removal of 3 bases from V and 3 bases from J, the junction contained 6 bases not matched to a gene. The CDR3, as DNA: TGTGCCAGCAGCTTGAGCGGGGGGAGTTTCTACGAGCAGTACTTC. Its protein product is CASSLSGGSFYEQYF.

This clonotype has at least ten counts. The rearrangement joins TRBV10-3 to TRBJ1-4, with D perhaps TRBD1 (5 bases). Trimming took 3 bases from V and 10 from J, leaving 18 bases between them. The CDR3 runs 15 residues. Germline CDR1 is ENHRY and CDR2 is SYGVKD. The CDR3: CAISDEGQTLGKLFF. The CDR3 region has the DNA TGTGCCATCAGTGATGAGGGGCAGACCTTGGGAAAACTGTTTTTT.

Only a few counts were recorded for this clonotype. This sequence joins TRBV6-6 and TRBJ2-2; TRBD2 matches 8 bases. This CDR3 comprises 15 residues. V shed 5 bases and J 1 base; nucleotides not matched to a gene: 3. Germline CDR1 MNHNY, CDR2 SVGAGI (reference sequence). Here the CDR3 reads CASSPRGGNTGELFF. CDR3 coding DNA: TGTGCCAGCAGTCCACGGGGGGGGAACACCGGGGAGCTGTTTTTT.

The chain links TRBV18 to TRBJ2-1, with TRBD1 matching over 8 bases. Per germline, CDR1 KGHSH and CDR2 LQKENI. The junction had 10 bases not matched to a gene; V was cut back by 6 bases and J by 6 bases. The CDR3 is 15 residues long. In DNA, the CDR3 is TGTGCCAGCTCCCTCGGGGACAGGACCTTCAATGAGCAGTTCTTC. This sequence encodes CASSLGDRTFNEQFF.

The genes are TRBV15 and TRBJ1-5, with unresolved D. Germline-derived CDR1 and CDR2 are LNHNV and YYDKDF (reference sequence). There are 16 residues in the CDR3. The germline V and J ends were trimmed by 0 bases and 0 bases, with 9 bases remaining between them. The CDR3, as DNA: TGTGCCACCAGCAGAGATCTACGGAATAGCAATCAGCCCCAGCATTTT. It codes for CATSRDLRNSNQPQHF.

This clonotype was found many times. V is TRBV7-6 and J is TRBJ2-1; the D gene is possibly TRBD2 (5 bases). CDR3 size: 14 residues. The V end was cut by 5 bases, the J end by 4 bases, with 12 bases between. The germline V gene encodes CDR1 SGHVS and CDR2 FNYEAQ. The CDR3 reads CASSPLAIYNEQFF. The CDR3 nucleotides read TGTGCCAGCAGCCCCTTAGCGATTTACAATGAGCAGTTCTTC.

This clonotype was seen only a few times. The rearrangement uses TRBV7-8 and TRBJ2-7; D might be TRBD2 (5 bases). Germline V gives CDR1 SGHVS, CDR2 FQNEAQ. The CDR3 runs 14 residues. Trimming took off 2 bases at V and 0 bases at J, with 8 bases between the two ends. The CDR3 DNA sequence: TGTGCCAGCAGCTTAAGAGGGTACTCCTACGAGCAGTACTTC. Translation: CASSLRGYSYEQYF. Together with reference TRBV7-8 and TRBJ2-7, the CDR3 gives the full variable domain: GAGVSQSPRYKVAKRGQDVALRCDPISGHVSLFWYQQALGQGPEFLTYFQNEAQLDKSGLPSDRFFAERPEGSVSTLKIQRTQQEDSAVYLCASSLRGYSYEQYFGPGTRLTVT.

As DNA, the CDR3 is TGTGCCAGCAGCTTAGCAGCGGGGGCCTTCTACGAGCAGTACTTC. This sequence encodes CASSLAAGAFYEQYF. This sequence joins TRBV7-2 and TRBJ2-7; 8 nucleotides line up with TRBD2. Germline CDR1 and CDR2: SGHTA and FQGNSA. V lost 0 bases, J lost 3 bases, and 4 bases stayed unmatched. The CDR3 covers 15 residues.

The chain is built from TRBV7-9 and TRBJ2-5; possibly TRBD2 for D (6 bases). The germline V gene encodes CDR1 SEHNR and CDR2 FQNEAQ (reference sequence). This CDR3 comprises 14 residues. The V end was cut by 5 bases, the J end by 4 bases, with 14 bases between. The CDR3 nucleotides are TGTGCCAGCAGCGCCGAGTCCGGGGGAGAGACCCAGTACTTC. It specifies CASSAESGGETQYF.